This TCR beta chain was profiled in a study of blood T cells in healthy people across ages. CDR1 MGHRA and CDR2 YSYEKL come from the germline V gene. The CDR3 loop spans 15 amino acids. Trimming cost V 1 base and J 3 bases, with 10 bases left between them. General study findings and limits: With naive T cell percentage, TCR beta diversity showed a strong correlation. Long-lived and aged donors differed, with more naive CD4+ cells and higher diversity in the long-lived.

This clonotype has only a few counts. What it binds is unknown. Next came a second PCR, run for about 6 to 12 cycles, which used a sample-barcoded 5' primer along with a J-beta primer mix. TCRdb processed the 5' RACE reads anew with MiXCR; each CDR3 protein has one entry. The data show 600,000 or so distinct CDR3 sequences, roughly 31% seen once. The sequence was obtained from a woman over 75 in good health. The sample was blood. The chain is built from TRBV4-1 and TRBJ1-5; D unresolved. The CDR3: CASSQVWGINQPQHF. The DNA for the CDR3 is TGCGCCAGCAGCCAAGTATGGGGAATCAATCAGCCCCAGCATTTT.